Presented here are 20 T cell receptor beta chains from one specimen sequenced in a study of regulatory T cells in long-lasting Graves disease. Arm-PCR of CDR3 regions and iRepertoire HTBI primers were used to build TCR beta libraries. TCRdb fed the multiplex PCR reads into MiXCR, producing one record per CDR3 protein. The data show under 500,000 distinct CDR3 sequences, around 21% seen once. Time point meaning: persistent/refractory GD, antithyroid drugs over 5 years with positive TRAb. PBMC-derived RNA was used for the TCR library. The sequenced sample was peripheral blood mononuclear cells (PBMCs), obtained when the disease was refractory, from a patient treated with antithyroid drugs. These TCRs come from a female donor with Graves disease.

The gene calls are TRBV7-6 and TRBJ2-7; D unclear. Germline V CDR1 and CDR2: SGHVS, FNYEAQ. The CDR3 length is 12 residues. The germline V and J ends were trimmed by 5 bases and 2 bases, with 7 bases remaining between them. CDR3 coding DNA: TGTGCCAGCAGCACAACTCCCTACGAGCAGTACTTC. This codes for CASSTTPYEQYF.

Of note for this clonotype: A read error is possible here, since a much larger clone lies one base away. This chain joins TRBV28 and TRBJ2-7; 7 positions agree with TRBD2. Germline V gene lookup returns CDR1 MDHEN and CDR2 SYDVKM. The CDR3 sequence is 16 residues long. J was trimmed by 0 bases and V by 3 bases; bases with no gene match: 8. The CDR3 reads CASSFTPAGLSYEQYF. The CDR3 DNA sequence: TGTGCCAGCAGTTTCACCCCAGCGGGGCTCTCCTACGAGCAGTACTTC.

This clonotype was detected only a few times. This chain uses TRBV7-9 with TRBJ2-2, with TRBD1 matching over 7 bases. From germline, CDR1 is SEHNR and CDR2 FQNEAQ (reference sequence). V shed 4 bases, J shed 3 bases, and the junction held 5 bases outside the gene matches. The length of the CDR3 is 15 residues. CDR3 in DNA: TGTGCCAGCAGCTCCAGGGACAGTTACACCGGGGAGCTGTTTTTT. Protein product: CASSSRDSYTGELFF.

This chain connects TRBV15 to TRBJ2-7; D uncertain. This CDR3 has 14 residues. The germline V gene encodes CDR1 LNHNV and CDR2 YYDKDF (reference sequence). Trimming cost V 3 bases and J 2 bases, with 11 bases left between them. The CDR3: CATSSLDGTYEQYF. As DNA, the CDR3 is TGTGCCACCAGCAGTTTGGACGGCACCTACGAGCAGTACTTC.

This clonotype was counted at least ten times. The rearrangement joins TRBV20-1 to TRBJ2-7; D is possibly TRBD1 or TRBD2 (5 bases each). Trimming pared 6 bases from V and 4 bases from J, leaving 16 bases between. The CDR3 is 13 amino acids. Germline CDR1 is DFQATT and CDR2 is SNEGSKA (reference sequence). Here the CDR3 reads CSAQHSGGYEQYF. Here the CDR3 DNA reads TGCAGTGCCCAGCATTCTGGGGGATACGAGCAGTACTTC.

This clonotype was found many times. This chain uses TRBV12-3 or TRBV12-4 with TRBJ1-3; D possibly corresponds to TRBD1 (5 bases). V was cut by 5 bases and J by 6 bases, with 17 bases left in between. The CDR3 is made up of 15 amino acids. CDR3 DNA sequence: TGTGCCAGCAGTGCCGTGGGACCTCTGGAAAACACCATATATTTT. This sequence encodes CASSAVGPLENTIYF.

This clonotype has only a few counts. The J gene is TRBJ1-1, the V gene TRBV7-9; D remains ambiguous. Germline assignment: CDR1 SEHNR and CDR2 FQNEAQ (reference sequence). Deletions cut 1 base from V and 0 bases from J, with 18 bases between. The CDR3 runs 18 residues. The CDR3 spells CASSLGPPRTGMNTEAFF. The DNA of the CDR3 is TGTGCCAGCAGCTTAGGCCCACCTCGGACGGGCATGAACACTGAAGCTTTCTTT. The whole variable domain, filled in from reference TRBV7-9 and TRBJ1-1, reads DTGVSQNPRHKITKRGQNVTFRCDPISEHNRLYWYRQTLGQGPEFLTYFQNEAQLEKSRLLSDRFSAERPKGSFSTLEIQRTEQGDSAMYLCASSLGPPRTGMNTEAFFGQGTRLTVV.

V is TRBV3-1 and J is TRBJ2-2; 11 bases agree with TRBD2. Germline V gene lookup returns CDR1 LGHDT and CDR2 YNNKEL (reference sequence). V shed 4 bases, J shed 6 bases, and the junction held 4 bases outside the gene matches. This CDR3 has 15 amino acids. CDR3 sequence reads: CASSPRLAGPGELFF. The CDR3 DNA reads TGTGCCAGCAGCCCCCGACTAGCGGGACCCGGGGAGCTGTTTTTT.

The CDR3 DNA reads as TGTGCCAGCAGTAACGACAGGTTGAATGGCTACACCTTC. Translating it yields CASSNDRLNGYTF. The V gene is TRBV25-1, the J gene TRBJ1-2, with TRBD1 as a possible D gene (6 bases). The V gene lost 5 bases and the J gene lost 6 bases, with 13 bases spanning the gap. The CDR3 has 13 residues. Germline CDR1 and CDR2: MGHDK and SYGVNS.

This clonotype came up many times. The rearrangement uses TRBV3-1 and TRBJ2-7; 7 bases are a match to TRBD2. This CDR3 contains 13 residues. Losses at the gene ends were 6 bases for V and 4 bases for J; bases not matched to a gene: 6. Germline CDR1 is LGHDT and CDR2 is YNNKEL (reference sequence). The CDR3: CASRGLAEYEQYF. DNA of the CDR3: TGTGCCAGCAGAGGGCTAGCGGAGTACGAGCAGTACTTC.

Ten or more counts support this clonotype. The V and J genes are TRBV12-3 or TRBV12-4 and TRBJ2-7, with D unclear. The V end was cut by 0 bases, the J end by 5 bases, with 14 bases between. The CDR3 is 15 residues long. CDR3 amino acids: CASSLALSSSHEQYF. The CDR3 nucleotides read TGTGCCAGCAGTTTAGCGCTTTCCAGTAGTCACGAGCAGTACTTC.

In this sample, this clonotype turned up many times. The V and J genes are TRBV28 and TRBJ1-4, with TRBD1 as a possible D gene (5 bases). The V end lost 7 bases, the J end lost 0 bases, and 15 bases lay between the germline ends. The CDR3 sequence is 16 residues long. CDR1 and CDR2 (germline): MDHEN, SYDVKM. In DNA, the CDR3 is TGTGCCAGCATCCCCCAGGCAGGGCCAACTAATGAAAAACTGTTTTTT. This encodes CASIPQAGPTNEKLFF.

This clonotype was detected ten times or more. The chain uses TRBV10-1 and TRBJ2-7; perhaps TRBD1 as D (6 bases). The CDR3 covers 13 residues. V shed 7 bases and J shed 6 bases, with 16 bases lying between them. CDR1 WNHNN and CDR2 SYGVQD come from the germline V gene (reference sequence). In DNA, the CDR3 is TGCGCCAGCAAGGGACCGGGACAATCCGAGCAGTACTTC. The encoded protein is CASKGPGQSEQYF.

This clonotype was observed many times. The chain couples TRBV12-3 or TRBV12-4 to TRBJ1-3; 9 positions agree with TRBD1. This CDR3 is 16 amino acids long. Trimming at V came to 3 bases and at J to 0 bases, leaving 3 bases not matched to a gene. Here the CDR3 DNA reads TGTGCCAGCAGTTTCCCGACAGGGGGCTCTGGAAACACCATATATTTT. It codes for CASSFPTGGSGNTIYF.

This clonotype was found many times. The chain joins TRBV2 to TRBJ1-2, with D possibly matching TRBD1 (5 bases). This CDR3 has 14 residues. In germline, CDR1 is SNHLY, CDR2 FYNNEI. V dropped 2 bases and J dropped 1 base, with 8 bases sitting between them. The CDR3: CASSESGNNYGYTF. CDR3 DNA sequence: TGTGCCAGCAGTGAATCAGGGAATAACTATGGCTACACCTTC.

At least ten counts were recorded for this clonotype. The V call is TRBV7-2, the J call TRBJ2-7; D possibly corresponds to TRBD2 (6 bases). CDR1 is SGHTA and CDR2 is FQGNSA in the germline V gene. The CDR3 contains 15 residues. V was trimmed by 3 bases and J by 3 bases, leaving 15 bases between them. The CDR3 region has the DNA TGTGCCAGCAGCTTGAGCGGCGGGGCCCGCTACGAGCAGTACTTC. The encoded protein is CASSLSGGARYEQYF.

This clonotype was picked up a small number of times. The chain employs TRBV6-2 or TRBV6-3 and TRBJ2-1, with 10 bases identical to TRBD2. There are 16 residues in the CDR3. V lost 0 bases to trimming and J lost 2 bases; unmatched junction nucleotides: 1. Germline-derived CDR1 and CDR2 are MNHEY and SVGEGT. The CDR3 bases are TGTGCCAGCAGTTACTCAGCGGGAGGGCCCTACAATGAGCAGTTCTTC. It yields the protein CASSYSAGGPYNEQFF.

This clonotype has at least ten counts. This chain links TRBV6-2 or TRBV6-3 with TRBJ1-5; no reliable D call. Trimming removed 4 bases from V and 2 bases from J, with 21 bases in between. The CDR3 is 18 residues long. CDR1 and CDR2 from the germline V gene are MNHEY and SVGEGT. This CDR3 is CASSSAGPPVMGNQPQHF. DNA of the CDR3: TGTGCCAGCAGTTCTGCCGGGCCTCCAGTGATGGGCAATCAGCCCCAGCATTTT.

This chain joins TRBV10-3 and TRBJ1-6; the D is unclear. The CDR3 is 17 residues long. The V and J ends lost 0 bases and 8 bases respectively, with 17 bases between them. Per the germline V gene, CDR1 is ENHRY and CDR2 is SYGVKD. As DNA, the CDR3 is TGTGCCATCAGTGAGTCAACACTCCCTGGTAGTGATTCACCCCTCCACTTT. This translates into CAISESTLPGSDSPLHF.

The rearrangement joins TRBV2 to TRBJ2-2, with D perhaps matching TRBD2 (5 bases). Trimming took off 2 bases at V and 4 bases at J, with 23 bases between the two ends. The length of the CDR3 is 19 residues. CDR1 and CDR2 (germline): SNHLY, FYNNEI. For the CDR3, the DNA is TGTGCCAGCAGTGAATCCAGCGAGGTGACACTAGTGGGCACCGGGGAGCTGTTTTTT. Translation: CASSESSEVTLVGTGELFF.